These 21 T cell receptor beta chains originate from one sample sequenced in a study of molecular identifiers for immune sequencing clone quantification. A single record per CDR3 protein comes from TCRdb applying MiXCR to the PCR reads. The sample yields approximately 500,000 distinct CDR3 sequences, about a fifth seen once. The sequenced sample consisted of naive CD8+ T cells from blood, with Jurkat cell RNA spiked in. Subset here: FACS-sorted CD8+CD4-CCR7+CD45RA+ naive T cells. These receptors originate from a human donor in good health. Some libraries in this study had Jurkat cell RNA spiked in.

This clonotype was found a few times. This chain links TRBV24-1 with TRBJ1-5; D unclear. The CDR3 is 14 residues long. V was pared by 2 bases and J by 0 bases, with 4 bases between. Germline assignment: CDR1 KGHDR and CDR2 SFDVKD. The CDR3 spells CATSDSYSNQPQHF. CDR3 bases: TGTGCCACCAGTGATTCCTATAGCAATCAGCCCCAGCATTTT.

Points on this clonotype: With a much larger clone just one base away, this may be a read error. V usage is TRBV7-9 and J usage is TRBJ2-7; possibly TRBD2 for D (6 bases). The germline V gene encodes CDR1 SEHNR and CDR2 FQNEAQ (reference sequence). With 7 bases removed from V and 6 bases from J, the gap between germline ends came to 10 bases. The CDR3 covers 11 residues. CDR3 protein: CASKTGGEQYF. The CDR3 region has the DNA TGTGCCAGCAAAACCGGGGGCGAGCAGTACTTC.

A word on this clonotype: Because the CDR3 is missing its conserved closing phenylalanine or tryptophan, this is likely a read error. V and J are TRBV2 and TRBJ1-3; D remains ambiguous. Per the germline V gene, CDR1 is SNHLY and CDR2 is FYNNEI. The CDR3 loop spans 16 amino acids. The V gene lost 1 base and the J gene lost 0 bases, with 10 bases spanning the gap. CDR3: CASSEERWASGNTIYL. DNA for the CDR3: TGTGCCAGCAGTGAAGAACGTTGGGCCTCTGGAAACACCATATATCTT.

This clonotype appeared many times. This chain joins TRBV10-3 and TRBJ1-1; D possibly corresponds to TRBD1 (5 bases). V lost 10 bases and J 3 bases, leaving 21 bases between the germline ends. The CDR3 covers 15 residues. The germline gives CDR1 ENHRY, CDR2 SYGVKD. In DNA form, the CDR3 reads TGTGCCACCAGGAAACAAGGGACGGAAGACACTGAAGCTTTCTTT. It specifies CATRKQGTEDTEAFF.

The V gene is TRBV28, the J gene TRBJ1-4; D is unresolved. Trimming took off 1 base at V and 5 bases at J, with 14 bases between the two ends. CDR3 size: 16 residues. CDR1 MDHEN and CDR2 SYDVKM come from the germline V gene. This CDR3 is CASSLFPYRSNEKLFF. CDR3 bases: TGTGCCAGCAGTTTATTCCCATACCGTTCAAATGAAAAACTGTTTTTT.

The sample holds many counts of this clonotype. This chain connects TRBV29-1 to TRBJ2-7; 9 nucleotides align to TRBD1. CDR3 length: 12 residues. The germline CDR1 and CDR2 sequences are SQVTM and ANQGSEA. V was pared by 6 bases and J by 3 bases, with 3 bases of the junction left unmatched. CDR3 protein: CSVETGGYEQYF. Written as DNA, the CDR3 is TGCAGCGTAGAGACAGGGGGCTACGAGCAGTACTTC.

CDR3 nucleotide sequence: TGTGCCAGCAGCTTACTGATTGCCGACACCGGGGAGCTGTTTTTT. Residues: CASSLLIADTGELFF. This chain connects TRBV11-2 to TRBJ2-2; D ambiguous. Trimming cost V 2 bases and J 3 bases, with 10 bases left between them. The CDR3 loop spans 15 amino acids. Germline assignment: CDR1 SGHAT and CDR2 FQNNGV.

This clonotype was recorded once. This clone may be a read error of a much larger clone one base away. In DNA, the CDR3 is TGCGCCAGCAGCCAAGGGGCCCCCATAGCGGGAGTCTTGTACGAGCAGTACTTC. Protein sequence: CASSQGAPIAGVLYEQYF. The chain combines TRBV4-3 with TRBJ2-7, with 9 nucleotides matching TRBD2. This CDR3 is 18 amino acids long. Unmatched junction bases numbered 14, after V lost 1 base and J lost 4 bases. CDR1 and CDR2 (germline): LGHNA, YSLEER.

A remark on this clonotype: A clone one base away is much larger, so this may be a read error. The chain employs TRBV4-3 and TRBJ2-5, with D unclear. CDR3 size: 14 residues. Germline CDR1 reads LGHNA; CDR2 reads YSLEER. Trimming left V 4 bases short and J 3 bases short, with 12 bases between. CDR3 coding DNA: TGCGCCAGCAGCCGAGACCGGACGGAAGAGACCCAGTACTTC. Its protein product is CASSRDRTEETQYF.

This clonotype was counted at least ten times. J is TRBJ2-7 and V is TRBV4-3, with D perhaps TRBD2 (5 bases). Germline V gene data show CDR1 as LGHNA and CDR2 as YSLEER. The CDR3 sequence is 14 residues long. V was clipped by 1 base and J by 4 bases, with 11 bases between them. The CDR3 spells CASSQGYGVYEQYF. The CDR3 nucleotides read TGCGCCAGCAGCCAAGGATACGGGGTATACGAGCAGTACTTC.

V usage is TRBV7-9 and J usage is TRBJ2-3; the D gene is possibly TRBD1 (7 bases). V lost 5 bases to trimming and J lost 2 bases, with 14 bases between them. This CDR3 contains 15 residues. Germline V gene sequence: CDR1 SEHNR, CDR2 FQNEAQ (reference sequence). The CDR3, as DNA: TGTGCCAGCAGCCAACCCAGGGGGGCCACAGATACGCAGTATTTT. This sequence encodes CASSQPRGATDTQYF. Full variable domain (outside the CDR3, taken from reference TRBV7-9 and TRBJ2-3): DTGVSQNPRHKITKRGQNVTFRCDPISEHNRLYWYRQTLGQGPEFLTYFQNEAQLEKSRLLSDRFSAERPKGSFSTLEIQRTEQGDSAMYLCASSQPRGATDTQYFGPGTRLTVL.

The chain joins TRBV29-1 to TRBJ2-1; TRBD2 matches 7 bases. The CDR3 consists of 15 residues. The germline CDR1 and CDR2 sequences are SQVTM and ANQGSEA. Trimming at V came to 1 base and at J to 0 bases, leaving 3 bases not matched to a gene. The CDR3 coding sequence is TGCAGCGTTGAAGGGTGGGGGGGCTCCTACAATGAGCAGTTCTTC. Translated, it gives CSVEGWGGSYNEQFF.

Ten or more counts support this clonotype. This chain uses TRBV5-1 with TRBJ2-6; D not resolved. Germline CDR1 and CDR2: SGHRS and YFSETQ. V gave up 6 bases and J gave up 0 bases, with 10 bases separating them. This CDR3 has 15 residues. In nucleotides, the CDR3 is TGCGCCAGCAACTCCCCATCCTCTGGGGCCAACGTCCTGACTTTC. It yields the protein CASNSPSSGANVLTF.

This clonotype was counted many times. The CDR3 region is CASSQDRAGDWYEQYF. The CDR3 coding sequence is TGCGCCAGCAGCCAAGATCGGGCAGGGGACTGGTACGAGCAGTACTTC. V gene TRBV4-3 combines with J gene TRBJ2-7, with D perhaps being TRBD1 or TRBD2 (6 bases each). V lost 0 bases and J lost 4, with 16 bases in between. Germline values: CDR1 LGHNA, CDR2 YSLEER. There are 16 residues in the CDR3.

The chain combines TRBV19 with TRBJ2-2; a weak D match, TRBD1 (5 bases). Per the germline V gene, CDR1 is LNHDA and CDR2 is SQIVND (reference sequence). Between the trimmed V and J ends, which lost 6 bases and 1 base, there was a span of 12 bases. This CDR3 region has 15 residues. CDR3 region: CASSPEGENTGELFF. The CDR3 DNA is TGTGCCAGTAGCCCCGAAGGGGAGAACACCGGGGAGCTGTTTTTT. The full variable domain, with the rest looked up from reference TRBV19 and TRBJ2-2, is DGGITQSPKYLFRKEGQNVTLSCEQNLNHDAMYWYRQDPGQGLRLIYYSQIVNDFQKGDIAEGYSVSREKKESFPLTVTSAQKNPTAFYLCASSPEGENTGELFFGEGSRLTVL.

This clonotype was recorded many times. In DNA form, the CDR3 reads TGCGCCAGCAGCCACGGACTACTCACAGATACGCAGTATTTT. It yields the protein CASSHGLLTDTQYF. The chain combines TRBV4-3 with TRBJ2-3; maybe TRBD2 (6 bases). The V and J ends lost 3 bases and 2 bases respectively, with 9 bases between them. Per germline, CDR1 LGHNA and CDR2 YSLEER. The CDR3 runs to 14 residues.

This clonotype was counted at least ten times. This sequence joins TRBV24-1 and TRBJ2-2; D gene ambiguous. The V gene lost 5 bases and the J gene lost 1 base, with 10 bases spanning the gap. Germline V gene data show CDR1 as KGHDR and CDR2 as SFDVKD. The CDR3 has 15 residues. CDR3 amino acids: CATSVSRRNTGELFF. The CDR3 nucleotides read TGTGCCACCAGTGTTTCACGGAGGAACACCGGGGAGCTGTTTTTT.

Note on this clonotype: A read error may account for a junction end that differs from germline. The rearrangement joins TRBV30 to TRBJ1-5, with no clear D. The germline CDR1 and CDR2 sequences are GTSNPN and SVGIG (reference sequence). This CDR3 is built from 14 residues. The DNA of the CDR3 is TGTGCCCGGAGTGTAGGCGTAGGGTCTCAGCCCCAGCATTTT. Encoded protein: CARSVGVGSQPQHF.

This clonotype was detected ten times or more. CDR3 residues: CASSGARVVLAGRTQRGDTQYF. The CDR3 DNA sequence: TGTGCCAGCAGTGGGGCTCGTGTTGTGCTAGCGGGTCGCACCCAGCGCGGGGATACGCAGTATTTT. The genes are TRBV12-3 or TRBV12-4 and TRBJ2-3, with 8 bases matching TRBD2. Trimming took 5 bases from V and 6 from J; bases not matched to a gene: 31. This CDR3 is 22 amino acids long.

This clonotype was recorded a few times. The J gene is TRBJ2-6, the V gene TRBV9; D tentatively fits TRBD1 or TRBD2 (5 bases each). Trimming stripped 4 bases from V and 0 bases from J, with 17 bases between. The CDR3 consists of 18 residues. Germline loops: CDR1 SGDLS, CDR2 YYNGEE. The DNA of the CDR3 is TGTGCCAGCAGCCCCTGGGACGCCCTCCTCTCTGGGGCCAACGTCCTGACTTTC. Amino acid sequence: CASSPWDALLSGANVLTF.

This clonotype was seen ten or more times. V usage is TRBV29-1 and J usage is TRBJ2-1, with 11 bases lining up with TRBD2. CDR1 and CDR2 (germline): SQVTM, ANQGSEA. CDR3 length equals 16 residues. Unmatched junction bases numbered 7, after V lost 0 bases and J lost 6 bases. The CDR3 nucleotides read TGCAGCGTTGAAGATCTTGGAACTAGCGGGAGCAATGAGCAGTTCTTC. Translated, it gives CSVEDLGTSGSNEQFF.